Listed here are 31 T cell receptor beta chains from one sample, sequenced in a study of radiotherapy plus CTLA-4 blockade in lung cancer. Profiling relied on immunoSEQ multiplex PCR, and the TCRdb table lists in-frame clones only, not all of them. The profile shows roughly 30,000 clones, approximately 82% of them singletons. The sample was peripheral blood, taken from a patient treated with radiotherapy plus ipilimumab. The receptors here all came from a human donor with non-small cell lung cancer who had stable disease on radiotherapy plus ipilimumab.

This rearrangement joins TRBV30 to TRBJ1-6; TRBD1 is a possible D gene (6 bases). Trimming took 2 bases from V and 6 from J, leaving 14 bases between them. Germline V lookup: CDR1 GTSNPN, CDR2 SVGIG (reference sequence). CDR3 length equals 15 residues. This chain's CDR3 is CAWSPPDSLNSPLHF. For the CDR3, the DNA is TGTGCCTGGAGTCCCCCGGACAGTCTTAATTCACCCCTCCACTTT. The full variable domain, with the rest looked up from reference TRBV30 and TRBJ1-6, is SQTIHQWPATLVQPVGSPLSLECTVEGTSNPNLYWYRQAAGRGLQLLFYSVGIGQISSEVPQNLSASRPQDRQFILSSKKLLLSDSGFYLCAWSPPDSLNSPLHFGNGTRLTVT.

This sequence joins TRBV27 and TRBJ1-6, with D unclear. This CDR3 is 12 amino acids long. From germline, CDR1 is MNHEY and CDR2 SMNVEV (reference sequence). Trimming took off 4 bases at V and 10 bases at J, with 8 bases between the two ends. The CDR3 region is CASSSLGSPLHF. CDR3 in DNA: TGTGCCAGCAGTTCCCTAGGGTCACCCCTCCACTTT.

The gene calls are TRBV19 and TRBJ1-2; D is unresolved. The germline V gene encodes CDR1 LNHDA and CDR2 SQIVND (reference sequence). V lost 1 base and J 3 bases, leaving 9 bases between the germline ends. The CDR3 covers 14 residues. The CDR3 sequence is CASSIGSMDYGYTF. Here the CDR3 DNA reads TGTGCCAGTAGTATAGGGTCTATGGACTATGGCTACACCTTC.

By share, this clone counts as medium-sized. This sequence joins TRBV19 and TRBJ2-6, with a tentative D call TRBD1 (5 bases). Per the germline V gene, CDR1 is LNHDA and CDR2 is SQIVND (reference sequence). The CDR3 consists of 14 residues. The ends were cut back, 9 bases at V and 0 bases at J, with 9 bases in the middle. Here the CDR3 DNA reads TGTGCCAGCTTAAGGGGCTCTGGGGCCAACGTCCTGACTTTC. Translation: CASLRGSGANVLTF.

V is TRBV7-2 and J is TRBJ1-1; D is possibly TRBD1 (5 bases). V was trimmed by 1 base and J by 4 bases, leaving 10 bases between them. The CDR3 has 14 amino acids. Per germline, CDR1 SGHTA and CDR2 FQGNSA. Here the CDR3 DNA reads TGTGCCAGCAGCTTAGGGGGCTTTACCACTGAAGCTTTCTTT. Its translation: CASSLGGFTTEAFF.

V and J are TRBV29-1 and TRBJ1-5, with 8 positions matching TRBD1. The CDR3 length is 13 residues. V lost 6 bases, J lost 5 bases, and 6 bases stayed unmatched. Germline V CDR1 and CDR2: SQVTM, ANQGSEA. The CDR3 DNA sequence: TGCAGCGTCGGACAGGGAGCGCATCAGCCCCAGCATTTT. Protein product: CSVGQGAHQPQHF.

CDR3 protein: CSVGDRDNTIYF. The CDR3 DNA sequence: TGCAGCGTCGGGGACAGGGACAACACCATATATTTT. The chain has TRBV29-1 and TRBJ1-3; 9 nucleotides align to TRBD1. The CDR3 loop spans 12 amino acids. J gave up 7 bases and V 6 bases, and 4 bases lay outside the gene matches. Per the germline V gene, CDR1 is SQVTM and CDR2 is ANQGSEA.

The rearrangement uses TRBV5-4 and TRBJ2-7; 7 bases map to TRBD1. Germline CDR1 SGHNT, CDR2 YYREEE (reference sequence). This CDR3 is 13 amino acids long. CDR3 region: CAAAWDSIYEQYF. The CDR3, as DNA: TGTGCAGCAGCTTGGGACAGCATCTACGAGCAGTACTTC.

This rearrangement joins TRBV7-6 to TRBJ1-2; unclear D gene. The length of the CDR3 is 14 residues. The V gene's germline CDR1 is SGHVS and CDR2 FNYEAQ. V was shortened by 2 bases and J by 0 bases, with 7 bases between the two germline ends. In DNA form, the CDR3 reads TGTGCCAGCAGCTTAAGCAGAGCTAACTATGGCTACACCTTC. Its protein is CASSLSRANYGYTF. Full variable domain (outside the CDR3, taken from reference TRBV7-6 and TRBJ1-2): GAGVSQSPRYKVTKRGQDVALRCDPISGHVSLYWYRQALGQGPEFLTYFNYEAQQDKSGLPNDRFSAERPEGSISTLTIQRTEQRDSAMYRCASSLSRANYGYTFGSGTRLTVV.

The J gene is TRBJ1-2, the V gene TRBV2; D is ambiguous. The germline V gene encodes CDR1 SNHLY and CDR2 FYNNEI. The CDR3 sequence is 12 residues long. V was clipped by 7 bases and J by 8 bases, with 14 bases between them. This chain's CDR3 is CASTPDPQGYTF. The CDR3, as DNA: TGTGCCAGCACCCCAGACCCCCAAGGCTACACCTTC.

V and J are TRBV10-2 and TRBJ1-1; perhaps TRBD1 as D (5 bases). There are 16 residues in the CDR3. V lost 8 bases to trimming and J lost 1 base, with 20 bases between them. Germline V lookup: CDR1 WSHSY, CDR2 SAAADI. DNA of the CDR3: TGCGCCAGCCGCGAAAGGGGCGACAGAGGGAACACTGAAGCTTTCTTT. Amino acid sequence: CASRERGDRGNTEAFF.

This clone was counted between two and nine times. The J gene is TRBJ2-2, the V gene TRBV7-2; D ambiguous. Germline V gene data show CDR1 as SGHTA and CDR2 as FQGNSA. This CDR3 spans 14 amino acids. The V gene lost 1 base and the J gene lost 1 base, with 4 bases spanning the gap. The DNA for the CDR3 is TGTGCCAGCAGCTTAGTCAGGAACACCGGGGAGCTGTTTTTT. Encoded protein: CASSLVRNTGELFF.

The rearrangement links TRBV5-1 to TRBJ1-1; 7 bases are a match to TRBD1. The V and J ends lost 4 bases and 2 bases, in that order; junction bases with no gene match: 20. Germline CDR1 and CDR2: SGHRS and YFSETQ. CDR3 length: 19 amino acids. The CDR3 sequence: CASSLNRGGMRILNTEAFF. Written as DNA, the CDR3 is TGCGCCAGCAGCCTAAACAGGGGAGGGATGAGAATTTTAAACACTGAAGCTTTCTTT.

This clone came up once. The CDR3 here is CASSNEAATNEKLFF. The CDR3 DNA is TGTGCCAGCAGTAACGAGGCTGCAACTAATGAAAAACTGTTTTTT. The rearrangement uses TRBV2 and TRBJ1-4, with D unclear. Trimming cost V 5 bases and J 0 bases, with 10 bases left between them. CDR1 SNHLY and CDR2 FYNNEI come from the germline V gene. The CDR3 has 15 amino acids.

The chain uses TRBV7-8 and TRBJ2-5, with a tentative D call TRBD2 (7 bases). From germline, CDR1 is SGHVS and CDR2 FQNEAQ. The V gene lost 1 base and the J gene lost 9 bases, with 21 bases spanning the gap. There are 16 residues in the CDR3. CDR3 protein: CASSLEGGRLATAQYF. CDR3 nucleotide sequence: TGTGCCAGCAGCTTAGAAGGGGGTCGACTAGCCACGGCCCAGTACTTC. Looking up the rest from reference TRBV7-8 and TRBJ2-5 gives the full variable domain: GAGVSQSPRYKVAKRGQDVALRCDPISGHVSLFWYQQALGQGPEFLTYFQNEAQLDKSGLPSDRFFAERPEGSVSTLKIQRTQQEDSAVYLCASSLEGGRLATAQYFGPGTRLLVL.

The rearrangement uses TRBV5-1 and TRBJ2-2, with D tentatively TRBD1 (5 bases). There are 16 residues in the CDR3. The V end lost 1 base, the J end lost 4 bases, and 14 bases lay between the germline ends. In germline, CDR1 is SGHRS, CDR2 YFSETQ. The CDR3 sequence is CASSLIGAVGTGELFF. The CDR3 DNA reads TGCGCCAGCAGCTTGATAGGGGCGGTGGGCACCGGGGAGCTGTTTTTT. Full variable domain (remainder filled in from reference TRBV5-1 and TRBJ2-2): KAGVTQTPRYLIKTRGQQVTLSCSPISGHRSVSWYQQTPGQGLQFLFEYFSETQRNKGNFPGRFSGRQFSNSRSEMNVSTLELGDSALYLCASSLIGAVGTGELFFGEGSRLTVL.

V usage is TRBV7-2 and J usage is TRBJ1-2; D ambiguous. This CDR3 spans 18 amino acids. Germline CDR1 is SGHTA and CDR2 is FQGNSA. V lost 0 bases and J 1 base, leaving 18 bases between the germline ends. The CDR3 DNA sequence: TGTGCCAGCAGCTTAGCGGAGTTGGCAGCCATACTTAACTATGGCTACACCTTC. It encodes CASSLAELAAILNYGYTF.

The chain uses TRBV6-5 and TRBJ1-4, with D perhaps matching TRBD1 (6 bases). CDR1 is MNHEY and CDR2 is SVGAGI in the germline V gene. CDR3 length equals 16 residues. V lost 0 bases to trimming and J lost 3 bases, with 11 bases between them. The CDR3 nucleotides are TGTGCCAGCAGTTACTCTGGGGGGGCAGCTAATGAAAAACTGTTTTTT. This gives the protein CASSYSGGAANEKLFF.

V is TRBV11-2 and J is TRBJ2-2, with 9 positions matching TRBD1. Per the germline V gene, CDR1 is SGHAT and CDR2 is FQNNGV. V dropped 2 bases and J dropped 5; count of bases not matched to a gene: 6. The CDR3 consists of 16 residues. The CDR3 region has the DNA TGTGCCAGCAGCTTAATAATGACAGGGGGAACCGGGGAGCTGTTTTTT. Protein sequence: CASSLIMTGGTGELFF.

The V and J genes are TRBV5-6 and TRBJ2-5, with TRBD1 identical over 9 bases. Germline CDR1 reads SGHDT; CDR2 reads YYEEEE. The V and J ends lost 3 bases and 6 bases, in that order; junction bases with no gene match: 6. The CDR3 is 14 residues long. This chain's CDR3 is CASSSGTGLKTQYF. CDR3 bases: TGTGCCAGCAGCTCCGGGACAGGGTTAAAGACCCAGTACTTC. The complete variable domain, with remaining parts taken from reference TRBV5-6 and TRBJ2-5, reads DAGVTQSPTHLIKTRGQQVTLRCSPKSGHDTVSWYQQALGQGPQFIFQYYEEEERQRGNFPDRFSGHQFPNYSSELNVNALLLGDSALYLCASSSGTGLKTQYFGPGTRLLVL.

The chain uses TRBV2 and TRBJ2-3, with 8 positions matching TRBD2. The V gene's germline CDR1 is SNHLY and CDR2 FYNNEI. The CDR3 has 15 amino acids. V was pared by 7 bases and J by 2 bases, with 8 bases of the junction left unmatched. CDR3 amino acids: CASIESGGPTDTQYF. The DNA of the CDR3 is TGTGCCAGCATAGAGAGCGGGGGACCCACAGATACGCAGTATTTT. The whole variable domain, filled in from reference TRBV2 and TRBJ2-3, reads EPEVTQTPSHQVTQMGQEVILRCVPISNHLYFYWYRQILGQKVEFLVSFYNNEISEKSEIFDDQFSVERPDGSNFTLKIRSTKLEDSAMYFCASIESGGPTDTQYFGPGTRLTVL.

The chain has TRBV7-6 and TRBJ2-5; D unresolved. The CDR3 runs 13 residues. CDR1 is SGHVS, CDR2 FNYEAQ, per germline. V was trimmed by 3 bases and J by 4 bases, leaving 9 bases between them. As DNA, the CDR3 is TGTGCCAGCAGCTTTACAGATTCAGAGACCCAGTACTTC. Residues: CASSFTDSETQYF.

This CDR3 reads CASTPGVGYTF. In nucleotides, the CDR3 is TGTGCCAGCACCCCAGGGGTTGGCTACACCTTC. This chain links TRBV28 with TRBJ1-2, with a tentative D call TRBD1 (6 bases). Trimming removed 7 bases at V and 7 bases at J, with 10 bases between. The CDR3 has 11 residues. Germline V gene sequence: CDR1 MDHEN, CDR2 SYDVKM.

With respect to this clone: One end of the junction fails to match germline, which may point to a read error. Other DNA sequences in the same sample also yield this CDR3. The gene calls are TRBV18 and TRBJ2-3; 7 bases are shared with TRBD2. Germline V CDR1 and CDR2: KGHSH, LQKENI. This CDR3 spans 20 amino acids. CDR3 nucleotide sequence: TGTGCCAGCTCACCAAGGTCCAGCGGGGTAATCTCGGGACGCACGGATACGCAGTATTTT. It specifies CASSPRSSGVISGRTDTQYF.

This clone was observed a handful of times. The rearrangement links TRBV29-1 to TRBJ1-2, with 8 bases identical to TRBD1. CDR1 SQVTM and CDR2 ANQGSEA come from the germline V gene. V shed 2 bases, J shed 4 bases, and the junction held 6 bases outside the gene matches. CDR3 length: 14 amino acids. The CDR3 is CSVELDREVYGYTF. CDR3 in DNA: TGCAGCGTTGAACTGGACAGGGAGGTCTATGGCTACACCTTC.

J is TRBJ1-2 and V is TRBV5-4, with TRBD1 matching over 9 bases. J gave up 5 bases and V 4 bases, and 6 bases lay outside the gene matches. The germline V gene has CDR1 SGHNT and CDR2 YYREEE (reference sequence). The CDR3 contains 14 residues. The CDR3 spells CASSIGQGRYGYTF. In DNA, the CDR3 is TGTGCCAGCAGCATCGGACAGGGGAGATATGGCTACACCTTC.

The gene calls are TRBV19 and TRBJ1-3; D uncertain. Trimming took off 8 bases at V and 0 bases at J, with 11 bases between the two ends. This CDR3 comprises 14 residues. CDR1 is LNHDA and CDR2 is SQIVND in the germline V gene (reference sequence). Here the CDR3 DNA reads TGTGCCAGTCTGGCAGGCTCCTCTGGAAACACCATATATTTT. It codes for CASLAGSSGNTIYF.

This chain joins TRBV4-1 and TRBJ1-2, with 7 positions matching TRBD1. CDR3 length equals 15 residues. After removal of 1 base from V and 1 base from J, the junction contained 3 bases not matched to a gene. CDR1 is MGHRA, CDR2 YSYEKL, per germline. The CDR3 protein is CASSQGTGYNYGYTF. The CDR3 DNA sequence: TGCGCCAGCAGCCAAGGGACAGGTTATAACTATGGCTACACCTTC.

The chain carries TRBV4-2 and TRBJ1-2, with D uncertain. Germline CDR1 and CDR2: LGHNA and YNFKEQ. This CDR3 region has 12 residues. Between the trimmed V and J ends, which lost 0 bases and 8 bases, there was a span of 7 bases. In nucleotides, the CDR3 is TGTGCCAGCAGCCAAGATGCGAGAGGCTACACCTTC. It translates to CASSQDARGYTF.

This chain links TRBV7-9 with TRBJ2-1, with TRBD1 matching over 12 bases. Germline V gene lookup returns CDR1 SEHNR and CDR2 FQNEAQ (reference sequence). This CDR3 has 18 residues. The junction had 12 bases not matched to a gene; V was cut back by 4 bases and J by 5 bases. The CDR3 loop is CASSYPRDRGQIHNEQFF. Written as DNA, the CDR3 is TGTGCCAGCAGCTACCCCCGGGACAGGGGGCAAATCCACAATGAGCAGTTCTTC.

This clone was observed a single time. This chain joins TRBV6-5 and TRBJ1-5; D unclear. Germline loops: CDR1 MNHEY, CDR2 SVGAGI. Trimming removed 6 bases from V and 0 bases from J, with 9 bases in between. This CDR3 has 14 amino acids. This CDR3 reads CASSQVNSNQPQHF. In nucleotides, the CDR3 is TGTGCCAGCAGCCAAGTAAATAGCAATCAGCCCCAGCATTTT.